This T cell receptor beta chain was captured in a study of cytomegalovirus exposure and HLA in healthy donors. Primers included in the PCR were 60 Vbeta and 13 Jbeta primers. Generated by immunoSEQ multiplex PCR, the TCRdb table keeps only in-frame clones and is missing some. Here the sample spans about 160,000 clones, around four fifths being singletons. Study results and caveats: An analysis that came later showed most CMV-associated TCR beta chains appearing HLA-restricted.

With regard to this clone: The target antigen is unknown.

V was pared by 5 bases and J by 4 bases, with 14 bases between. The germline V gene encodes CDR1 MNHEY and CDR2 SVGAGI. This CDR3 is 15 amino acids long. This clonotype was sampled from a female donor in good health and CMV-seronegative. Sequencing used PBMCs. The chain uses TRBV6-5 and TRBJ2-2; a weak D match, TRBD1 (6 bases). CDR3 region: CASSPMTGPTGELFF. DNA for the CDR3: TGTGCCAGCAGTCCTATGACAGGACCCACCGGGGAGCTGTTTTTT.